Listed here are 26 T cell receptor beta chains from one sample, sequenced in a study of T cells in Graves' hyperthyroidism and ophthalmopathy. Amplified TCR beta CDR3 regions came from RNA transcripts. Primed by the HTBI set, a first-round RT-PCR was run on the TCR CDR3. TCRdb called the multiplex PCR reads again in MiXCR, with one record for every CDR3 protein. The sample has 330,000 or so distinct CDR3 sequences; 15% to 20% are singletons. Sequencing input: blood. The receptors shown here come from a woman between 40 and 50 years old with Graves' ophthalmopathy.

This clonotype came up many times. This may be a read error, as it is one base from a much larger clone. This chain uses TRBV12-3 or TRBV12-4 with TRBJ1-1; D is uncertain. This CDR3 spans 16 amino acids. Trimming took 1 base from V and 1 from J, leaving 13 bases between them. In DNA form, the CDR3 reads TGTGCCAGCAGTTTAGGCCCGGCGGGTCGGAACACTGAAGCTTTCTTT. Its translation: CASSLGPAGRNTEAFF.

This clonotype was seen many times. DNA of the CDR3: TGCAGTGCTAGTGCGGGACAGGGGTGGTACGAGCAGTACTTC. This codes for CSASAGQGWYEQYF. The J gene is TRBJ2-7, the V gene TRBV20-1, with TRBD1 matching 10 bases. Trimming removed 3 bases from V and 4 bases from J; junction bases left unmatched: 6. Germline V gives CDR1 DFQATT, CDR2 SNEGSKA (reference sequence). The CDR3 is made up of 14 amino acids.

This clonotype was observed at least ten times. The chain carries TRBV2 and TRBJ2-7, with D tentatively TRBD1 or TRBD2 (5 bases each). Looked up from germline, CDR1 is SNHLY and CDR2 is FYNNEI. V was clipped by 8 bases and J by 2 bases, with 19 bases between them. The CDR3 contains 15 residues. The CDR3 nucleotides read TGTGCCAGCCAGACGAACGAGGGGTGGACCTACGAGCAGTACTTC. Translated: CASQTNEGWTYEQYF. Variable domain in full (rest from reference TRBV2 and TRBJ2-7): EPEVTQTPSHQVTQMGQEVILRCVPISNHLYFYWYRQILGQKVEFLVSFYNNEISEKSEIFDDQFSVERPDGSNFTLKIRSTKLEDSAMYFCASQTNEGWTYEQYFGPGTRLTVT.

This clonotype was found many times. The chain joins TRBV6-5 to TRBJ2-7; perhaps TRBD1 as D (6 bases). Germline V gene lookup returns CDR1 MNHEY and CDR2 SVGAGI. V gave up 5 bases and J gave up 0 bases, with 14 bases separating them. The CDR3 has 15 amino acids. Here the CDR3 DNA reads TGTGCCAGCAGTCCTCCCGACAGGAGCTCCTACGAGCAGTACTTC. The encoded protein is CASSPPDRSSYEQYF.

This clonotype was detected many times. CDR3 nucleotide sequence: TGTGCCAGCAGTGAGGCGTTAAGGACAGGCTATGGCTACACCTTC. Translated, it gives CASSEALRTGYGYTF. The chain combines TRBV6-1 with TRBJ1-2, with 7 bases lining up with TRBD1. Per the germline V gene, CDR1 is MNHNS and CDR2 is SASEGT. J lost 4 bases, V lost 3 bases, and 8 bases had no gene match. The CDR3 length is 15 residues.

Comment on this clonotype: Possible read error: a much larger clone is one base away. The rearrangement links TRBV2 to TRBJ1-2; D gene uncertain. The germline V gene has CDR1 SNHLY and CDR2 FYNNEI. This CDR3 is built from 12 residues. The germline V and J ends were trimmed by 3 bases and 5 bases, with 7 bases remaining between them. DNA of the CDR3: TGTGCCAGCAGTGAGTCCGAGTATGGCTACACCTTC. It translates to CASSESEYGYTF.

Remarks on this clonotype: A read error may produce the germline difference seen at one junction end. The chain has TRBV5-6 and TRBJ1-2; weak D call: TRBD1 (6 bases). CDR3 length: 13 amino acids. The germline gives CDR1 SGHDT, CDR2 YYEEEE. Here the CDR3 reads CASSSTGLDGHTF. CDR3 bases: TGTGCCAGCAGCTCCACAGGGTTAGATGGCCACACCTTC.

This clonotype came up many times. The V and J genes are TRBV19 and TRBJ2-7; TRBD2 agrees at 10 bases. Germline V gene sequence: CDR1 LNHDA, CDR2 SQIVND (reference sequence). CDR3 length equals 12 residues. V was pared by 10 bases and J by 6 bases, with 6 bases of the junction left unmatched. The CDR3 loop is CATSGGESEQYF. The CDR3 DNA follows: TGTGCCACCAGCGGGGGGGAATCCGAGCAGTACTTC.

Many counts were recorded for this clonotype. The chain couples TRBV29-1 to TRBJ2-3, with 10 bases fitting TRBD1. CDR3 length: 13 residues. The junction had 0 bases not matched to a gene; V was cut back by 3 bases and J by 3 bases. Looked up from germline, CDR1 is SQVTM and CDR2 is ANQGSEA. CDR3 in DNA: TGCAGCGTTGAGGGACAGGGGACAGATACGCAGTATTTT. This sequence encodes CSVEGQGTDTQYF.

This clonotype was seen only a few times. This chain joins TRBV5-6 and TRBJ2-7; TRBD2 is a possible D gene (5 bases). Trimming took 1 base from V and 2 from J, leaving 19 bases between them. The V gene's germline CDR1 is SGHDT and CDR2 YYEEEE. CDR3 length equals 17 residues. The CDR3 region has the DNA TGTGCCAGCAGCTTGTGGAGCGGCCAATTCCAAACCTACGAGCAGTACTTC. This encodes CASSLWSGQFQTYEQYF.

This clonotype was counted at least ten times. V is TRBV18 and J is TRBJ1-2, with 9 bases lining up with TRBD1. CDR3 length: 15 amino acids. The V segment lost 6 bases and the J segment 6 bases; nucleotides outside the gene matches: 11. Per germline, CDR1 KGHSH and CDR2 LQKENI. CDR3 sequence reads: CASSHQGTGTHGYTF. CDR3 sequence (DNA): TGTGCCAGCTCCCACCAGGGGACAGGGACTCATGGCTACACCTTC.

In this sample, this clonotype turned up many times. The chain has TRBV12-3 or TRBV12-4 and TRBJ1-1; 7 positions agree with TRBD1. The CDR3 consists of 14 residues. V shed 7 bases and J 0 bases; nucleotides not matched to a gene: 5. CDR3 sequence: CASTMTGLNTEAFF. The CDR3 DNA sequence: TGTGCCAGCACCATGACAGGGCTGAACACTGAAGCTTTCTTT.

This clonotype was found many times. This chain connects TRBV7-9 to TRBJ1-2; D gene uncertain. Trimming took off 0 bases at V and 7 bases at J, with 6 bases between the two ends. CDR1 and CDR2 (germline): SEHNR, FQNEAQ (reference sequence). This CDR3 contains 12 residues. The CDR3 is CASSLADGGYTF. The DNA for the CDR3 is TGTGCCAGCAGCTTAGCCGATGGTGGCTACACCTTC.

This clonotype was seen many times. The genes are TRBV6-5 and TRBJ1-1; D perhaps matches TRBD1 (6 bases). Trimming cost V 8 bases and J 0 bases, with 10 bases left between them. Looked up from germline, CDR1 is MNHEY and CDR2 is SVGAGI. There are 13 residues in the CDR3. The CDR3 DNA reads as TGTGCCAGCGAAGGGGGAATGAACACTGAAGCTTTCTTT. Its protein is CASEGGMNTEAFF.

This clonotype was seen repeatedly, ten times or more. The rearrangement links TRBV12-3 or TRBV12-4 to TRBJ2-2, with 8 bases lining up with TRBD2. The CDR3 spans 16 residues. Germline trimming cut 6 bases from V and 12 bases from J; bases unmatched to any gene: 18. This CDR3 reads CASSPPIAGTDRKLFF. The CDR3, as DNA: TGTGCCAGCAGCCCCCCCATAGCGGGGACTGACCGAAAGCTGTTTTTT.

The sample holds many counts of this clonotype. V is TRBV20-1 and J is TRBJ2-7, with TRBD1 matching 8 bases. V lost 4 bases, J lost 4 bases, and 3 bases stayed unmatched. The V gene's germline CDR1 is DFQATT and CDR2 SNEGSKA (reference sequence). The CDR3 length is 12 residues. CDR3 in DNA: TGCAGTGCTAAACAGGGGGTGTACGAGCAGTACTTC. Its protein product is CSAKQGVYEQYF.

The V and J genes are TRBV28 and TRBJ2-7; 9 bases are a match to TRBD1. Losses at the gene ends were 6 bases for V and 2 bases for J; bases not matched to a gene: 5. This CDR3 contains 14 residues. CDR1 and CDR2 from the germline V gene are MDHEN and SYDVKM. For the CDR3, the DNA is TGTGCCAGCAGACGGACAGGGGATCCCTACGAGCAGTACTTC. This gives the protein CASRRTGDPYEQYF.

This clonotype was counted only a few times. It may be a read error: a sequence one base away is much more abundant. The chain carries TRBV27 and TRBJ2-7, with 7 bases aligning to TRBD2. Trimming removed 5 bases from V and 6 bases from J; junction bases left unmatched: 13. This CDR3 has 15 residues. CDR1 MNHEY and CDR2 SMNVEV come from the germline V gene (reference sequence). The CDR3 DNA reads TGTGCCAGCAGTCTTATGGCGGGAGCTCCTTTCGAGCAGTACTTC. It is translated as CASSLMAGAPFEQYF.

This clonotype was counted many times. This chain connects TRBV2 to TRBJ2-7, with a weak D call TRBD1 (5 bases). V dropped 9 bases and J dropped 9 bases, with 21 bases sitting between them. The germline V gene encodes CDR1 SNHLY and CDR2 FYNNEI. There are 13 residues in the CDR3. The CDR3 protein is CASTGMDKGGQYF. The CDR3 DNA reads TGTGCCAGTACAGGAATGGATAAAGGTGGGCAGTACTTC.

There are many counts of this clonotype. This chain links TRBV11-2 with TRBJ1-2; D remains ambiguous. The ends were cut back, 5 bases at V and 3 bases at J, with 16 bases in the middle. CDR3 size: 15 residues. Germline loops: CDR1 SGHAT, CDR2 FQNNGV. The CDR3 nucleotides read TGTGCCAGCAGCCCGGGAGCCGGCTTATACTATGGCTACACCTTC. Amino acid sequence: CASSPGAGLYYGYTF.

Here the CDR3 reads CATSDTEYGYTF. CDR3 DNA sequence: TGTGCCACCAGTGATACAGAATATGGCTACACCTTC. The rearrangement uses TRBV24-1 and TRBJ1-2; D is unclear. This CDR3 comprises 12 residues. CDR1 KGHDR and CDR2 SFDVKD come from the germline V gene. V was trimmed by 3 bases and J by 5 bases, leaving 6 bases between them.

This clonotype was seen repeatedly, ten times or more. The CDR3 coding sequence is TGTGCCAGCAGCATCCGGGGGGGTCGGGACTATGGCTACACCTTC. Translation gives CASSIRGGRDYGYTF. The chain couples TRBV27 to TRBJ1-2, with TRBD1 as a possible D gene (5 bases). The V end was cut by 6 bases, the J end by 3 bases, with 17 bases between. Germline V gene data show CDR1 as MNHEY and CDR2 as SMNVEV (reference sequence). The CDR3 extends over 15 amino acids.

This clonotype was counted ten times or more. This chain joins TRBV19 and TRBJ1-1; 7 bases match TRBD1. The CDR3 has 14 amino acids. V shed 7 bases, J shed 4 bases, and the junction held 9 bases outside the gene matches. Germline V CDR1 and CDR2: LNHDA, SQIVND (reference sequence). The CDR3 sequence: CASTPGGASTEAFF. CDR3 bases: TGTGCCAGTACCCCAGGGGGGGCGAGCACTGAAGCTTTCTTT.

This clonotype was seen only once. The junction shows a germline mismatch at one end, possibly a read error. Here the CDR3 reads CASSPWTAAVSDTQSF. In DNA form, the CDR3 reads TGTGCCAGCAGTCCCTGGACAGCGGCCGTTTCTGATACGCAGTCTTTT. The V call is TRBV12-3 or TRBV12-4, the J call TRBJ2-3, with a possible D match to TRBD1 (6 bases). The CDR3 loop spans 16 amino acids.

This clonotype was observed at least ten times. The chain recombines TRBV4-3 with TRBJ1-2, with 7 bases fitting TRBD1. V was clipped by 0 bases and J by 8 bases; unmatched bases: 6. From germline, CDR1 is LGHNA and CDR2 YSLEER. The CDR3 is made up of 14 amino acids. CDR3 nucleotides: TGCGCCAGCAGCCAAGATCAGGGGGGCTGGGGCTACACCTTC. Translation gives CASSQDQGGWGYTF.

Ten or more counts support this clonotype. This chain uses TRBV18 with TRBJ1-1; D ambiguous. The CDR3 sequence is 13 residues long. Germline V lookup: CDR1 KGHSH, CDR2 LQKENI. V was clipped by 3 bases and J by 4 bases, with 9 bases between them. DNA of the CDR3: TGTGCCAGCTCACCTGGCGGTAGCACTGAAGCTTTCTTT. This gives the protein CASSPGGSTEAFF.